This passage covers 13 T cell receptor beta chains from one sample sequenced in a study of cytomegalovirus exposure and HLA in healthy donors. Sequenced by immunoSEQ multiplex PCR; TCRdb stores in-frame clones only, minus some. The sample contains around 150,000 clones, around 85% of which appear only once. The material sequenced was PBMCs. The receptors originated from a man in his thirties or forties in good health and CMV-seropositive.

This CDR3 is CASSFVSAGDNEQFF. CDR3 bases: TGTGCCAGCAGCTTCGTATCAGCAGGGGACAATGAGCAGTTCTTC. The chain has TRBV7-2 and TRBJ2-1; D may be TRBD1 (6 bases). CDR3 size: 15 residues. With 3 bases removed from V and 5 bases from J, the gap between germline ends came to 14 bases. Germline V gives CDR1 SGHTA, CDR2 FQGNSA.

This clone was observed once. The chain uses TRBV21-1 and TRBJ1-2; the table's TRBD1 call for D was not verified on the DNA. TRBV21-1 is an annotated pseudogene. The CDR3 has 16 residues. CDR3 sequence: CASSTSLTGFIYGYTF. The CDR3 DNA is TGTGCCAGCAGCACCTCCCTGACAGGGTTTATCTATGGCTACACCTTC.

The rearrangement uses TRBV5-1 and TRBJ2-3, with 8 bases aligning to TRBD2. CDR3 size: 15 residues. V gave up 2 bases and J gave up 6 bases; unmatched junction bases: 8. CDR1 is SGHRS and CDR2 is YFSETQ in the germline V gene. The DNA for the CDR3 is TGCGCCAGCAGCTTAGGGCGGGGGGAAACTGATACGCAGTATTTT. It translates to CASSLGRGETDTQYF.

This clone was counted many times. The V call is TRBV14, the J call TRBJ1-1; D gene unclear. This CDR3 contains 13 residues. Germline values: CDR1 SGHDN, CDR2 FVKESK. The germline V and J ends were trimmed by 4 bases and 11 bases, with 17 bases remaining between them. The CDR3 spells CASSPVGGSAAFF. CDR3 sequence (DNA): TGTGCCAGCAGCCCCGTGGGAGGGTCGGCTGCTTTCTTT.

The rearrangement uses TRBV2 and TRBJ1-1, with D uncertain. V dropped 8 bases and J dropped 1 base, with 8 bases sitting between them. The CDR3 has 12 residues. Germline CDR1 is SNHLY and CDR2 is FYNNEI. DNA for the CDR3: TGTGCCAGCGGGAGGGCGAACACTGAAGCTTTCTTT. Protein product: CASGRANTEAFF.

The J gene is TRBJ1-5, the V gene TRBV7-2; D unresolved. CDR3 length: 15 residues. Trimming cost V 3 bases and J 1 base, with 10 bases left between them. Germline V CDR1 and CDR2: SGHTA, FQGNSA. As DNA, the CDR3 is TGTGCCAGCAGCTTCGTCCCGAGAAGCAATCAGCCCCAGCATTTT. Its translation: CASSFVPRSNQPQHF.

This clone turned up a few times. The chain joins TRBV6-6 to TRBJ2-1; D call uncertain. CDR1 MNHNY and CDR2 SVGAGI come from the germline V gene (reference sequence). V shed 6 bases and J shed 9 bases, with 12 bases lying between them. This CDR3 region has 12 residues. CDR3 sequence reads: CASSIRESEQFF. In DNA, the CDR3 is TGTGCCAGCAGCATCCGTGAGAGTGAGCAGTTCTTC.

A single count supports this clone. This chain connects TRBV11-3 to TRBJ2-3; TRBD2 agrees at 8 bases. Per germline, CDR1 SGHNT and CDR2 YENEEA. The CDR3 runs 13 residues. V shed 5 bases and J 7 bases; nucleotides not matched to a gene: 5. The CDR3 DNA is TGTGCCAGCAGCCACGGGGGGGCATATACGCAGTATTTT. Amino acids: CASSHGGAYTQYF. Together with reference TRBV11-3 and TRBJ2-3, the CDR3 gives the full variable domain: EAGVVQSPRYKIIEKKQPVAFWCNPISGHNTLYWYLQNLGQGPELLIRYENEEAVDDSQLPKDRFSAERLKGVDSTLKIQPAELGDSAVYLCASSHGGAYTQYFGPGTRLTVL.

There are a few counts of this clone. V is TRBV25-1 and J is TRBJ2-7; a possible D gene is TRBD1 (5 bases). Germline V CDR1 and CDR2: MGHDK, SYGVNS. The CDR3 totals 14 residues. Trimming shortened V by 4 bases and J by 2 bases, and 12 bases separated the two germline ends. This CDR3 is CASSGSATAYEQYF. The CDR3 DNA reads TGTGCCAGCAGTGGGTCAGCGACAGCCTACGAGCAGTACTTC.

This chain joins TRBV7-3 and TRBJ2-2; TRBD1 is a possible D gene (5 bases). In germline, CDR1 is SGHTA, CDR2 FQGTGA. V lost 2 bases, J lost 8 bases, and 15 bases lay in between. This CDR3 is 15 amino acids long. The CDR3 spells CASSLLSGSSGELFF. As DNA, the CDR3 is TGTGCCAGCAGCTTACTTTCAGGGTCTTCTGGGGAGCTGTTTTTT.

The chain recombines TRBV7-9 with TRBJ1-3; D is uncertain. The CDR3 sequence is 13 residues long. The germline CDR1 and CDR2 sequences are SEHNR and FQNEAQ (reference sequence). V lost 5 bases to trimming and J lost 4 bases, with 9 bases between them. The chain's CDR3 is CASSAGRGNTIYF. DNA of the CDR3: TGTGCCAGCAGCGCAGGCCGAGGAAACACCATATATTTT.

This clone was seen a handful of times. The same CDR3 arises from other DNA sequences in this sample as well. This rearrangement joins TRBV7-3 to TRBJ1-1; D call uncertain. CDR1 is SGHTA, CDR2 FQGTGA, per germline. V was pared by 0 bases and J by 5 bases, with 10 bases between. The CDR3 runs 14 residues. CDR3 amino acids: CASSLTGGQTEAFF. The CDR3, as DNA: TGTGCCAGCAGCTTAACGGGAGGGCAGACTGAAGCTTTCTTT.

The J gene is TRBJ2-2, the V gene TRBV6-6; 8 bases are a match to TRBD2. The germline gives CDR1 MNHNY, CDR2 SVGAGI (reference sequence). J lost 3 bases, V lost 11 bases, and 14 bases had no gene match. The length of the CDR3 is 16 residues. CDR3 in amino acids: CASQPGGGLDTGELFF. CDR3 sequence (DNA): TGTGCCTCTCAACCCGGGGGGGGTTTAGACACCGGGGAGCTGTTTTTT.